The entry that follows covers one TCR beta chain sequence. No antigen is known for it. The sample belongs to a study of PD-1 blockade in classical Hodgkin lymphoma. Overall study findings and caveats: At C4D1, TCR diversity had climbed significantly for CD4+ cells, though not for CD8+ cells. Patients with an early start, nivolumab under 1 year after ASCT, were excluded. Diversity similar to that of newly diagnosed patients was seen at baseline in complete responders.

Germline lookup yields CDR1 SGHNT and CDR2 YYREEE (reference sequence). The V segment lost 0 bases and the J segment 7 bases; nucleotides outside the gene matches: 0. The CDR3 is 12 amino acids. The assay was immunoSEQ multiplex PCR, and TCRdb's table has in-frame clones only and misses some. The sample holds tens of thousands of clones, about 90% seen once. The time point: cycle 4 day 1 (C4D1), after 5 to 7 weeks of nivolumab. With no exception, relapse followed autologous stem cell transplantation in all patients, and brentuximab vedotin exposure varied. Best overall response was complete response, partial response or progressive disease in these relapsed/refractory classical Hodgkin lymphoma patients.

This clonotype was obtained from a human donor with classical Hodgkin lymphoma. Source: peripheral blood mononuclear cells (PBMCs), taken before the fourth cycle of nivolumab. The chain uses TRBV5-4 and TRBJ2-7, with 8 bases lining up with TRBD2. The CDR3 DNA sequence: TGTGCCAGCAGCTTGGAGCGGGGGGAGCAGTACTTC. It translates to CASSLERGEQYF.